A selection of T cell receptor beta chains follows, all from one sample in a study of blood T cell repertoires in COVID-19. Assay: immunoSEQ multiplex PCR; the TCRdb copy retains only in-frame clones and omits some. Counted here are 80,000 to 100,000 clones, roughly 80% occurring once; the ten biggest clones make up around 4.5%. The sample was peripheral blood. Receptors were obtained from a man between 60 and 70 years old with acute or convalescent COVID-19. The CDR3 runs from the conserved cysteine through the conserved F or W. D genes are given only for firm matches. The size of a clone is reported for some rows only, either as once, few or many, or as a class for expanded clones.

d_gene	v_gene	j_gene	abundance	CDR3aa	CDR3nt
.	TRBV7-2	TRBJ2-2	.	CASSRSLGANTGELFF	TGTGCCAGCAGCCGTTCTCTAGGGGCGAACACCGGGGAGCTGTTTTTT
TRBD1	TRBV19	TRBJ1-2	.	CASNLDRGGTYGYTF	TGTGCCAGTAACCTTGACAGGGGGGGAACCTATGGCTACACCTTC
.	TRBV2	TRBJ2-3	.	CASSDGVWADTQYF	TGTGCCAGCAGTGACGGCGTTTGGGCTGATACGCAGTATTTT
.	TRBV7-4	TRBJ2-7	few	CASSVLAAPAYEQYF	TGTGCCAGCAGCGTATTAGCGGCCCCTGCCTACGAGCAGTACTTC
.	TRBV20-1	TRBJ1-1	.	CSASVDMNTEAFF	TGCAGTGCTAGTGTTGACATGAACACTGAAGCTTTCTTT
.	TRBV14	TRBJ1-2	.	CASSQDLPGTGYGYTF	TGTGCCAGCAGCCAAGATTTGCCCGGAACAGGCTATGGCTACACCTTC
.	TRBV9	TRBJ1-4	.	CASSSTGVGEKLFF	TGTGCCAGCAGTTCGACAGGTGTAGGCGAAAAACTGTTTTTT
TRBD2	TRBV7-6	TRBJ2-3	.	CASSSAGLAGAIRAQYF	TGTGCCAGCAGCTCAGCGGGACTAGCGGGGGCTATCCGGGCGCAGTATTTT
TRBD1	TRBV6-5	TRBJ2-4	.	CASSRDRGNYIQYF	TGTGCCAGCAGCCGAGACAGGGGAAACTACATTCAGTACTTC
TRBD1	TRBV5-6	TRBJ2-1	.	CASSLTGANLYNEQFF	TGTGCCAGCAGCTTGACAGGGGCCAACCTCTACAATGAGCAGTTCTTC
TRBD1	TRBV28	TRBJ1-5	.	CASSSGGTAGFNQPQHF	TGTGCCAGCAGTTCCGGTGGGACAGCGGGTTTCAATCAGCCCCAGCATTTT
.	TRBV6-2/TRBV6-3	TRBJ1-2	.	CASSPTLLDSSIYGYTF	TGTGCCAGCAGCCCTACCCTCTTGGACTCTAGCATCTATGGCTACACCTTC
TRBD1	TRBV6-1	TRBJ1-3	.	CASSATTTGTGNTIYF	TGTGCCAGCAGTGCCACAACGACAGGGACTGGAAACACCATATATTTT
.	TRBV7-2	TRBJ2-5	.	CASSLTTGYQETQYF	TGTGCCAGCAGCTTGACCACAGGTTACCAAGAGACCCAGTACTTC
.	TRBV12-3/TRBV12-4	TRBJ1-1	once	CASLLNRNTEAFF	TGTGCCAGCCTACTTAACCGGAACACTGAAGCTTTCTTT
.	TRBV11-2	TRBJ2-4	.	CASSLDAQVLAKNIQYF	TGTGCCAGCAGCTTAGATGCCCAGGTTTTAGCCAAAAACATTCAGTACTTC
TRBD1	TRBV10-3	TRBJ1-2	few	CAIRKDRGSSNGYTF	TGTGCCATCAGAAAAGACAGGGGCTCGTCCAATGGCTACACCTTC
.	TRBV5-6	TRBJ2-6	.	CASSLVQSGANVLTF	TGTGCCAGCAGCTTGGTACAATCTGGGGCCAACGTCCTGACTTTC
TRBD1	TRBV10-3	TRBJ1-5	.	CAIRGTGDQPQHF	TGTGCCATCAGAGGGACAGGGGATCAGCCCCAGCATTTT
TRBD2	TRBV6-5	TRBJ2-1	.	CASSFIAGYNEQFF	TGTGCCAGCTCATTTATAGCGGGATACAATGAGCAGTTCTTC
TRBD1	TRBV5-1	TRBJ2-5	.	CASSLGPGGDETQYF	TGCGCCAGCAGCTTGGGTCCAGGGGGCGACGAGACCCAGTACTTC
TRBD1	TRBV10-3	TRBJ2-7	once	CAIRPGQENYEQYF	TGTGCCATCAGACCCGGACAGGAGAACTACGAGCAGTACTTC
TRBD1	TRBV9	TRBJ2-7	.	CASSVEQGSYEQYF	TGTGCCAGCAGCGTAGAACAGGGGTCCTACGAGCAGTACTTC
.	TRBV7-8	TRBJ2-4	few	CASSLERAGLAKNIQYF	TGTGCCAGCAGCTTAGAACGGGCGGGGCTAGCCAAAAACATTCAGTACTTC
TRBD2	TRBV19	TRBJ2-5	once	CASSIEPPSGRIRETQYF	TGTGCCAGTAGTATAGAACCGCCTAGCGGGAGAATTCGAGAGACCCAGTACTTC
TRBD1	TRBV7-2	TRBJ1-2	.	CASSLGPDRANYGYTF	TGTGCCAGCAGCTTAGGCCCGGACAGGGCTAACTATGGCTACACCTTC
TRBD1	TRBV5-8	TRBJ1-3	once	CASSGTGVGVGNTIYF	TGTGCCAGCAGCGGTACAGGGGTAGGTGTCGGAAACACCATATATTTT
TRBD2	TRBV7-2	TRBJ2-1	.	CASSLSSGGARNEQFF	TGTGCCAGCAGCTTATCGAGCGGGGGGGCCCGCAATGAGCAGTTCTTC
.	TRBV6-4	TRBJ2-2	.	CASSDRGTGELFF	TGTGCCAGCAGTGACAGGGGTACCGGGGAGCTGTTTTTT
.	TRBV18	TRBJ1-5	.	CASSRGRRESQHF	TGTGCCAGCTCCCGGGGGAGGAGAGAGTCCCAGCATTTT
.	TRBV28	TRBJ1-4	.	CASSLAFGGLNEKLFF	TGTGCCAGCAGTTTAGCTTTTGGGGGGTTGAATGAAAAACTGTTTTTT
.	TRBV5-1	TRBJ2-7	.	CASSYRDNKHYEQYF	TGCGCCAGCAGTTACCGGGACAATAAGCACTACGAGCAGTACTTC
TRBD1	TRBV10-3	TRBJ2-1	.	CAISESGDRYNEQFF	TGTGCCATCAGTGAGTCGGGGGACAGGTACAATGAGCAGTTCTTC
.	TRBV12-5	TRBJ2-7	once	CASVTGNSYEQYF	TGTGCTAGCGTTACAGGGAACTCCTACGAGCAGTACTTC
.	TRBV11-3	TRBJ2-7	few	CASSFRDEQYF	TGTGCCAGCAGCTTTAGAGATGAGCAGTACTTC
.	TRBV7-9	TRBJ1-2	.	CASSLGGAGYTF	TGTGCCAGCAGCTTAGGGGGCGCGGGCTACACCTTC
.	TRBV7-9	TRBJ2-7	.	CASSITYEQYF	TGTGCCAGCAGCATCACATACGAGCAGTACTTC
TRBD1	TRBV10-3	TRBJ2-5	.	CAISDDRGPQETQYF	TGTGCCATCAGCGACGACAGGGGCCCCCAAGAGACCCAGTACTTC
.	TRBV4-1	TRBJ1-5	.	CASSHTDSHNQPQHF	TGCGCCAGCAGCCACACGGACAGTCACAATCAGCCCCAGCATTTT
.	TRBV27	TRBJ1-1	.	CASSHRETNTEAFF	TGTGCCAGCAGTCACAGGGAAACGAACACTGAAGCTTTCTTT